These T cell receptor beta chains were read from a single sample in a study of T cells in Graves' hyperthyroidism and ophthalmopathy. TCRdb itself ran the multiplex PCR reads through MiXCR, one entry per CDR3 protein. Found here are about 420,000 distinct CDR3 sequences, about 15% of them singletons; the top ten hold 7.7%. The sequencing input was blood. All receptors come from a woman aged 18 to 35 with Graves' hyperthyroidism. CDR3s include the opening cysteine and the closing phenylalanine or tryptophan. Fields, in order: clone size, D gene, J gene, V gene, CDR3 protein, CDR3 DNA. The D gene is left open where the match is weak. Clone size is shown for a subset of rows, as once, few, many or a class of expanded clone.

many | TRBD1 | TRBJ2-5 | TRBV20-1 | CSARDRAHIQETQYF | TGCAGTGCGAGGGACAGGGCCCACATCCAAGAGACCCAGTACTTC
many | . | TRBJ1-1 | TRBV27 | CASSFRGYRTEAFF | TGTGCCAGCAGTTTCAGGGGTTACCGGACTGAAGCTTTCTTT
many | . | TRBJ1-2 | TRBV6-1 | CASSESDGNYGYTF | TGTGCCAGCAGTGAGTCAGACGGAAACTATGGCTACACCTTC
many | . | TRBJ1-1 | TRBV20-1 | CSALGYDRINTEAFF | TGCAGTGCGCTGGGGTATGACAGGATAAACACTGAAGCTTTCTTT
many | . | TRBJ2-7 | TRBV12-3/TRBV12-4 | CASSLRGGSYEQYF | TGTGCCAGCAGTTTAAGAGGGGGCTCCTACGAGCAGTACTTC
. | . | TRBJ2-3 | TRBV4-1 | CASSQRSGDTQYF | TGCGCCAGCAGCCAACGATCGGGAGATACGCAGTATTTT
. | . | TRBJ2-7 | TRBV7-9 | CASSLSGDNEQYF | TGTGCCAGCAGCTTATCGGGGGACAACGAGCAGTACTTC
. | . | TRBJ2-3 | TRBV7-2 | CASTPAWGSDADTQYF | TGTGCCAGCACCCCCGCTTGGGGTTCAGATGCAGATACGCAGTATTTT
many | . | TRBJ1-5 | TRBV6-1 | CASTPGGSNQPQHF | TGTGCCAGCACCCCGGGGGGTAGCAATCAGCCCCAGCATTTT
. | TRBD2 | TRBJ2-3 | TRBV4-1 | CASSLIAGGADTQYF | TGCGCCAGCAGCCTAATAGCGGGGGGCGCAGATACGCAGTATTTT
many | TRBD2 | TRBJ2-7 | TRBV9 | CASSPHESGSYEQYF | TGTGCCAGCAGCCCCCACGAGAGCGGGAGCTACGAGCAGTACTTC
many | . | TRBJ1-6 | TRBV20-1 | CSARGQVYNSPLHF | TGCAGTGCTAGAGGACAGGTCTATAATTCACCCCTCCACTTT
many | . | TRBJ1-5 | TRBV11-2 | CASSLYPGPNQPQHF | TGTGCCAGCAGCTTATATCCGGGCCCTAATCAGCCCCAGCATTTT
many | TRBD2 | TRBJ2-4 | TRBV6-2/TRBV6-3 | CASSYSGRAKAKNIQYF | TGTGCCAGCAGTTATAGCGGGAGGGCCAAAGCCAAAAACATTCAGTACTTC
. | . | TRBJ1-6 | TRBV19 | CASSTGTAKSSPLHF | TGTGCCAGTAGTACCGGGACTGCCAAGTCTTCACCCCTCCACTTT
many | . | TRBJ1-6 | TRBV20-1 | CSARPGLQTYNSPLHF | TGCAGTGCTAGACCGGGGTTGCAAACCTATAATTCACCCCTCCACTTT
. | . | TRBJ2-7 | TRBV6-1 | CAGAPAGLTIYEQYF | TGTGCCGGTGCACCCGCCGGGCTCACAATCTACGAGCAGTACTTC
many | . | TRBJ2-2 | TRBV15 | CATSRDLTDYTGELFF | TGTGCCACCAGCAGAGATCTGACAGATTACACCGGGGAGCTGTTTTTT
many | . | TRBJ1-2 | TRBV29-1 | CSGKANYGYTF | TGCAGCGGCAAAGCTAACTATGGCTACACCTTC
. | . | TRBJ1-1 | TRBV12-3/TRBV12-4 | CASSFEGLGAFF | TGTGCCAGCAGTTTTGAGGGCCTGGGAGCTTTCTTT
many | . | TRBJ1-6 | TRBV12-3/TRBV12-4 | CASSRGGSSSPLHF | TGTGCCAGCAGCCGGGGGGGTAGTAGCTCACCCCTCCACTTT
many | TRBD1 | TRBJ1-1 | TRBV24-1 | CAIRGQGPNTEAFF | TGTGCCATCCGCGGACAGGGCCCGAACACTGAAGCTTTCTTT
many | TRBD2 | TRBJ2-3 | TRBV9 | CASSVEAGGPTDTQYF | TGTGCCAGCAGCGTAGAGGCGGGAGGGCCAACAGATACGCAGTATTTT
many | . | TRBJ1-6 | TRBV6-1 | CASTLDLSSYNSPLHF | TGTGCCAGCACTCTGGACTTAAGCTCCTATAATTCACCCCTCCACTTT
many | TRBD1 | TRBJ1-2 | TRBV30 | CAWSVRGTGVYGYTF | TGTGCCTGGAGTGTACGAGGGACAGGGGTCTATGGCTACACCTTC
few | . | TRBJ2-5 | TRBV7-3 | CASSLRCWAGLEETQYF | TGTGCCAGCAGCTTACGTTGCTGGGCGGGACTGGAAGAGACCCAGTACTTC
. | TRBD1 | TRBJ2-2 | TRBV9 | CASSVRTGGSGELFF | TGTGCCAGCAGCGTAAGGACAGGGGGGTCCGGGGAGCTGTTTTTT
many | TRBD1 | TRBJ2-1 | TRBV20-1 | CSAPGQIYNEQFF | TGCAGTGCACCGGGACAGATCTACAATGAGCAGTTCTTC
few | . | TRBJ1-6 | TRBV5-6 | CASSPRGPGSPLHF | TGTGCCAGCAGCCCGCGTGGCCCGGGTTCACCCCTCCACTTT
. | TRBD1 | TRBJ1-2 | TRBV11-3 | CASSSETGEAYGHTF | TGTGCCAGCAGCTCAGAGACAGGGGAGGCCTATGGCCACACCTTC
many | . | TRBJ2-3 | TRBV11-3 | CASSFRGNAGDTQYF | TGTGCCAGCAGCTTCAGGGGAAACGCGGGAGATACGCAGTATTTT
many | TRBD2 | TRBJ2-1 | TRBV19 | CASSIDLAGGVVEQFF | TGTGCCAGTAGTATAGACCTAGCGGGAGGTGTCGTAGAGCAGTTCTTC
few | . | TRBJ2-5 | TRBV27 | CASSSAGTQETQYF | TGTGCCAGCAGTTCCGCCGGGACTCAGGAGACCCAGTACTTC
. | TRBD1 | TRBJ1-2 | TRBV2 | CASSGQGAGYTF | TGTGCCAGCAGTGGACAGGGTGCCGGCTACACCTTC
many | . | TRBJ1-6 | TRBV6-1 | CASSFLPTGNWSPNSPLHF | TGTGCCAGCAGCTTTCTTCCAACAGGGAATTGGTCTCCGAATTCACCCCTCCACTTT
. | . | TRBJ1-2 | TRBV29-1 | CSVEPGNTF | TGCAGCGTTGAGCCAGGGAATACCTTC